What follows is one TCR beta chain and its context. The sample originates from a study of blood T cell repertoires in COVID-19. The CDR3 has 15 residues. CDR1 and CDR2 from the germline V gene are MNHNS and SASEGT. The V and J ends lost 2 bases and 10 bases respectively, with 18 bases between them. The repertoire was sequenced with immunoSEQ multiplex PCR; TCRdb's copy has only in-frame clones and lacks some. The sample carries roughly 28,000 clones, about nine tenths recorded once. This TCR was sampled from a woman in her forties or fifties with active COVID-19. The rearrangement joins TRBV6-1 to TRBJ2-4, with D possibly TRBD1 on 5 matching bases. Sequencing used peripheral blood. The CDR3 nucleotides are TGTGCCAGCAGTGAATATTGGACAACCAAGGGGATTCAGTACTTC. It translates to CASSEYWTTKGIQYF.